This T cell receptor beta chain was sequenced during a study of T-cell reconstitution after alpha-beta-depleted transplantation in children (dated by TCRdb to the mid-2010s). Study-wide context: Using TCR repertoire profiling, the study quantitatively followed how T-cell immune reconstitution unfolded in children after TCRalphabeta/CD19-depleted allogeneic hematopoietic cell transplantation.

This clonotype has a handful of counts. Its antigen remains undetermined. Nothing much larger sits one base from this clone, and base qualities are not available. Preparation of the library involved PCR. Reads for this sample came from an Illumina HiSeq 2500. TCR libraries were prepared with molecular barcoding, using unique molecular identifiers to normalize TCRbeta repertoire quantification. Clones were called with MiXCR by TCRdb after fastp trimmed the public reads at Q25, and only in-frame beta chains were retained. Each CDR3 protein appears once, grouped with its most common genes and DNA. This sample comprises almost 500,000 distinct CDR3 sequences, under 15% of them detected only once. Roughly 5.4% of the sample rests with the top ten. CDR1 is given as LGHDT and CDR2 as YNNKEL, both from the germline V gene (reference sequence). V is reduced by 4 bases and J by 3 bases, leaving a spacing of 7 bases between them. CDR3 length: 13 amino acids, cysteine to phenylalanine. The CDR3 DNA has 39 bases and is translated from base 1.

Rearrangement joined TRBV3-1 to TRBJ2-1; the D segment cannot be called with confidence. This specimen was PBMCs from the stem cell graft donor, taken from the stem cell graft. The clonotype was recovered from a human donor who donated a stem cell graft to a child with combined immunodeficiency. Read as DNA, the sequence is TGTGCCAGCAGCCGAAACGGCTACAATGAGCAGTTCTTC. Its coded protein is CASSRNGYNEQFF.